This paragraph covers one TCR beta chain sequence. Its cognate antigen is unknown. A minimum of 7 million PBMCs was isolated per sample. Trimming shortened V by 3 bases and J by 2 bases, and 17 bases separated the two germline ends. The CDR3 runs 16 residues. Germline CDR1 and CDR2: SGHDT and YYEEEE. The second PCR ran roughly 7 to 12 cycles with a sample-barcoded 5' primer and J-beta primers. TCRdb re-called the 5' RACE reads with MiXCR, one entry per CDR3 protein. This table holds 1.5 million to 2 million distinct CDR3 sequences, about 28% found once. This sample is drawn from a study of blood T cells in healthy people across ages. Study-level results: Samples with more naive T cells showed higher observed beta diversity. Researchers said unsorted PBMCs prevented a conclusive naive versus antigen-experienced comparison.

Material for sequencing was blood. The chain employs TRBV5-6 and TRBJ1-2; D not resolved. The sequence was collected from a woman in her twenties or thirties in good health. The CDR3 DNA sequence: TGTGCCAGCAGCTCAGCTACGCTAGGCCGGAACTATGGCTACACCTTC. Amino acids: CASSSATLGRNYGYTF.